The following is a T cell receptor (beta chain) sequence with its context. J gave up 10 bases and V 4 bases, and 6 bases lay outside the gene matches. The CDR3 is 14 residues long. Germline assignment: CDR1 SNHLY and CDR2 FYNNEI. This specimen comes from a study of glioma-infiltrating T cells after dendritic cell vaccination. The assay was immunoSEQ multiplex PCR, and TCRdb's table has in-frame clones only and misses some. Found here are roughly 100,000 clones, about 83% of them singletons; the top ten hold around 3%. The source material was blood, sampled before dendritic cell vaccination. The rearrangement uses TRBV2 and TRBJ2-1; 11 nucleotides line up with TRBD2. This receptor was taken from a human donor with glioblastoma. CDR3 sequence reads: CASSALAGGGEQFF. The CDR3 nucleotides read TGTGCCAGCAGTGCGCTAGCGGGGGGTGGGGAGCAGTTCTTC.